The TCR beta chain described here comes from a study of persistence of HIV-infected CD4 T cells. Study context: Multiple blood draws of up to about 180 mL, except two donors with single leukapheresis.

Worth noting for this clone: Its antigen is unidentified.

The libraries were made with immunoSEQ version 4 in survey mode. TCRdb keeps only in-frame clones here, not all; method: immunoSEQ multiplex PCR. This sample has under 50,000 clones, with approximately 91% found just once. Cells were stimulated nonspecifically with anti-CD3/anti-CD28 magnetic beads. CD4+ T cells upregulating both CD40 ligand and CD69 were sorted as responding cells. Specimen: CD4+ T cells sorted from PBMCs after approximately 19-hour stimulation, collected from a patient who received antiretroviral therapy. The sequence was obtained from an adult man with HIV who was CMV-seropositive.

The CDR3 DNA follows: TGTGCCACCAGTGACGCGACAGGGAAAAGCACAGATACGCAGTATTTT. Translation gives CATSDATGKSTDTQYF. This chain links TRBV24-1 with TRBJ2-3, with 7 bases aligning to TRBD1. This CDR3 comprises 16 residues. Germline V lookup: CDR1 KGHDR, CDR2 SFDVKD. Trimming cost V 4 bases and J 0 bases; bases outside gene matches: 6.